Listed below are T cell receptor beta chains from one sample, sequenced in a study of cytomegalovirus exposure and HLA in healthy donors. Profiled with immunoSEQ multiplex PCR; TCRdb holds only in-frame clones, not every one. The sample holds some 240,000 clones, around 78% seen once. The sample consisted of PBMCs. All receptors come from a woman between 18 and 29 years old in good health and CMV-seronegative. The CDR3 runs from the conserved cysteine through the conserved F or W. The order of the fields is clone size, V gene, J gene, D gene, CDR3 DNA, CDR3 protein. A D gene is named only where the DNA matches it firmly. Not every row has a clone size; where given, it reads once, few, many or a size class.

NA	TRBV30	TRBJ1-1	NA	TGTGCCTGGGAACATGCGGGGACTGAAGCTTTCTTT	CAWEHAGTEAFF
NA	TRBV6-1	TRBJ2-3	NA	TGTGCCAGCAGTGAAGGAGCCGGGACAGATACGCAGTATTTT	CASSEGAGTDTQYF
NA	TRBV10-3	TRBJ2-7	NA	TGTGCCATCAGTGAGGGGGGACTGGGATACGAGCAGTACTTC	CAISEGGLGYEQYF
few	TRBV4-1	TRBJ2-2	NA	TGCGCCAGCAGCCAAGTGGGACGGGGGAGAACCGGGGAGCTGTTTTTT	CASSQVGRGRTGELFF
NA	TRBV29-1	TRBJ2-1	TRBD2	TGCAGCGTTGAAGGGGGGACTAGCGGGGATAGCTCCTACAATGAGCAGTTCTTC	CSVEGGTSGDSSYNEQFF
NA	TRBV30	TRBJ1-2	NA	TGTGCCTGGAGTGTACGCTATGGCTACACCTTC	CAWSVRYGYTF
NA	TRBV25-1	TRBJ1-5	TRBD1	TGTGCCAGCAGTGGACAGGGGGGAGGCAATCAGCCCCAGCATTTT	CASSGQGGGNQPQHF
NA	TRBV27	TRBJ1-1	NA	TGTGCCAGCAGTCCCCTTTTGGCAAACACTGAAGCTTTCTTT	CASSPLLANTEAFF
NA	TRBV7-6	TRBJ2-3	TRBD2	TGTGCCAGCAGCTTAGGGACTAGCGGGAGCACAGATACGCAGTATTTT	CASSLGTSGSTDTQYF
NA	TRBV19	TRBJ2-7	NA	TGTGCCAGTAGTGGGGAATACGAGCAGTACTTC	CASSGEYEQYF
NA	TRBV5-1	TRBJ2-2	NA	TGCGCCAGCACTCCTCAGCGGGCGAACACCGGGGAGCTGTTTTTT	CASTPQRANTGELFF
NA	TRBV29-1	TRBJ2-1	NA	TGCAGCGTTCCGAGCTCCTACAATGAGCAGTTCTTC	CSVPSSYNEQFF
NA	TRBV6-5	TRBJ1-1	TRBD1	TGTGCCAGCAGCAAACAGGGGAGCGGCACTGAAGCTTTCTTT	CASSKQGSGTEAFF
NA	TRBV7-9	TRBJ2-7	TRBD2	TGTGCCAGCAGCCTCGGGACTAGCGGGATCTCCTACGAGCAGTACTTC	CASSLGTSGISYEQYF
NA	TRBV7-9	TRBJ1-1	TRBD1	TGTGCCAGCAGTCCAACTTACCAGGGGGCAATAGCTTTCTTT	CASSPTYQGAIAFF
NA	TRBV5-1	TRBJ1-1	TRBD1	TGCGCCAGCAGCTTAACGACAGGGGCGCGGGTGAACACTGAAGCTTTCTTT	CASSLTTGARVNTEAFF
NA	TRBV15	TRBJ1-3	TRBD1	TGTGCCACCAGCAGGGACAGGGGGATCGGAAACACCATATATTTT	CATSRDRGIGNTIYF
NA	TRBV4-1	TRBJ1-6	NA	TGCGCCAGCAGCCAAGACGAGGGTCGTTTCTATAATTCACCCCTCCACTTT	CASSQDEGRFYNSPLHF
NA	TRBV2	TRBJ2-2	NA	TGTGCCAGCACCACAGGGTGGGGCACCGGGGAGCTGTTTTTT	CASTTGWGTGELFF
NA	TRBV30	TRBJ1-2	TRBD1	TGTGCCTGGGGTCCCCCGACAGGGCCTAACTATGGCTACACCTTC	CAWGPPTGPNYGYTF
NA	TRBV27	TRBJ2-1	NA	TGTGCCAGCAGTATCCTCGGGGAAGGTGTCTACAATGAGCAGTTCTTC	CASSILGEGVYNEQFF
NA	TRBV11-3	TRBJ1-1	NA	TGTGCCAGCAGCTTAAACGAAGCTTTCTTT	CASSLNEAFF
NA	TRBV6-5	TRBJ2-5	TRBD2	TGTGCCAGCAGTTACACTAGCGGGGGTGAGACCCAGTACTTC	CASSYTSGGETQYF
NA	TRBV2	TRBJ2-3	NA	TGTGCCAGCTCTCCAGCGGGCCCCACAGATACGCAGTATTTT	CASSPAGPTDTQYF
once	TRBV19	TRBJ1-2	NA	TGTGCCAGTAGTCCCCTCGGGGGAGGCTACACCTTC	CASSPLGGGYTF
NA	TRBV6-1	TRBJ2-7	NA	TGTGCCGCCCAGGAGGGAACCTCCTACGAGCAGTACTTC	CAAQEGTSYEQYF
NA	TRBV18	TRBJ2-1	NA	TGTGCCAGCTTAGGGGATAGCAACTATGAGCAGTTCTTC	CASLGDSNYEQFF
NA	TRBV27	TRBJ1-1	NA	TGTGCCAGCAGTTCACGGACCCCCAGGAACACTGAAGCTTTCTTT	CASSSRTPRNTEAFF
NA	TRBV2	TRBJ1-6	NA	TGTGCCAGCAGGGGGGGGTATTCACCCCTCCACTTT	CASRGGYSPLHF
NA	TRBV30	TRBJ2-1	TRBD2	TGTGCCTGGAGTGTGGGACTAGCGGGGGTGGATGAGCAGTTCTTC	CAWSVGLAGVDEQFF
NA	TRBV13	TRBJ2-1	NA	TGTGCCAGCAGCTTAGTCGGAGGGAGCTCCTACAATGAGCAGTTCTTC	CASSLVGGSSYNEQFF
NA	TRBV5-1	TRBJ1-2	TRBD1	TGCGCCAGCAGCCGGGACAGGGGTAACTATGGCTACACCTTC	CASSRDRGNYGYTF
NA	TRBV27	TRBJ2-2	NA	TGTGCCAGCAGCGACGCGAACACCGGGGAGCTGTTTTTT	CASSDANTGELFF
few	TRBV4-2	TRBJ1-1	TRBD1	TGTGCCAGCAGCAGTGGACAGGGGAACACTGAAGCTTTCTTT	CASSSGQGNTEAFF
NA	TRBV9	TRBJ1-2	NA	TGTGCCAGCAGCGCCCCCGGGGCCGTCTATGGCTACACCTTC	CASSAPGAVYGYTF
NA	TRBV6-6	TRBJ1-4	NA	TGTGCCAGCAGTTACTCGGACGAGCCTGAAAAACTGTTTTTT	CASSYSDEPEKLFF
NA	TRBV28	TRBJ1-5	TRBD1	TGTGCCAGCAGCTCCTCCGGGACAGGGGCATCCCCCCAGCATTTT	CASSSSGTGASPQHF
NA	TRBV28	TRBJ1-5	NA	TGTGCCAGCAGTTTATCCGGGTATAGCAATCAGCCCCAGCATTTT	CASSLSGYSNQPQHF
NA	TRBV4-1	TRBJ1-1	TRBD1	TGCGCCAGCAACCGACAGGGGGCGACGAACACTGAAGCTTTCTTT	CASNRQGATNTEAFF
medium-sized	TRBV14	TRBJ1-2	NA	TGTGCCAGCAGCCAAGAAATCTGGGGCCACTCCTATGGCTACACCTTC	CASSQEIWGHSYGYTF
NA	TRBV5-8	TRBJ1-1	NA	TGTGCCAGCAGCCTGGCAAGGGGGGGGATCACTGAAGCTTTCTTT	CASSLARGGITEAFF